This T cell receptor beta chain was recorded in a study of shared clonotypes between healthy human individuals. The germline V gene encodes CDR1 MNHEY and CDR2 SMNVEV (reference sequence). This CDR3 comprises 14 residues. Trimming left V 5 bases short and J 3 bases short, with 13 bases between. A deep-level run was used for the assay. The material for each subset, its genomic DNA, was split evenly across several immunoSEQ plates. The data were produced by immunoSEQ multiplex PCR, yet TCRdb's version contains in-frame clones alone and is incomplete. The table lists some 2 million clones, approximately 94% of them singletons. The naive CD8 population came from CD45RO-negative cells selected for CCR7, without terminally differentiated effector memory CD45RA+ cells. The study drew its donors from healthy HIV-negative adults without recent acute infections or vaccinations.

The chain links TRBV27 to TRBJ2-5; a possible D gene is TRBD2 (5 bases). The receptor was isolated from a man between 18 and 29 years old in good health. The specimen sequenced was naive CD8+ T cells sorted from blood. The CDR3 nucleotides are TGTGCCAGCAGTCACTTGGACGGGAAAGAGACCCAGTACTTC. Protein: CASSHLDGKETQYF.